The 22 T cell receptor beta chains listed next were all sequenced from one sample in a study of blood T cell repertoires in COVID-19. The repertoire was sequenced with immunoSEQ multiplex PCR; TCRdb's copy has only in-frame clones and lacks some. The sample lists about 260,000 clones, 90% occurring once. Sequenced: peripheral blood. Receptors were obtained from a woman between 40 and 55 years old with acute or convalescent COVID-19.

This clone has only one observation. The V and J genes are TRBV7-9 and TRBJ1-2; D call uncertain. Trimming shortened V by 1 base and J by 0 bases, and 9 bases separated the two germline ends. The CDR3 is 15 amino acids. In germline, CDR1 is SEHNR, CDR2 FQNEAQ (reference sequence). Written as DNA, the CDR3 is TGTGCCAGCAGCTTAGAAACGGGGACTAACTATGGCTACACCTTC. It specifies CASSLETGTNYGYTF.

This chain connects TRBV6-6 to TRBJ2-2; TRBD2 aligns across 9 bases. The junction had 7 bases not matched to a gene; V was cut back by 9 bases and J by 5 bases. The CDR3 runs 14 residues. Per the germline V gene, CDR1 is MNHNY and CDR2 is SVGAGI (reference sequence). The CDR3 DNA reads as TGTGCCAGTCGAGCGGGGGGAGTAACCGGGGAGCTGTTTTTT. Amino acids: CASRAGGVTGELFF.

V and J are TRBV13 and TRBJ1-1; D gene uncertain. V gave up 0 bases and J gave up 1 base, with 6 bases separating them. CDR1 is PRHDT, CDR2 FYEKMQ, per germline (reference sequence). The CDR3 has 14 amino acids. The DNA of the CDR3 is TGTGCCAGCAGCTTAGGCCAGGCGAACACTGAAGCTTTCTTT. Residues: CASSLGQANTEAFF.

The chain combines TRBV19 with TRBJ1-4; unclear D gene. V dropped 6 bases and J dropped 8 bases, with 19 bases sitting between them. The CDR3 has 15 residues. The germline V gene has CDR1 LNHDA and CDR2 SQIVND (reference sequence). CDR3 bases: TGTGCCAGTAGCCTTGGGTTTTCCGGCGGGGAAAAACTGTTTTTT. It translates to CASSLGFSGGEKLFF.

This clone showed up just a few times. The chain links TRBV7-9 to TRBJ1-3; no clear D. The CDR3 extends over 15 amino acids. The V and J ends lost 5 bases and 2 bases respectively, with 13 bases between them. Germline assignment: CDR1 SEHNR and CDR2 FQNEAQ (reference sequence). The chain's CDR3 is CASSLTTGAGNTIYF. CDR3 sequence (DNA): TGTGCCAGCAGCCTGACTACCGGGGCTGGAAACACCATATATTTT. Filled out from reference TRBV7-9 and TRBJ1-3, the complete variable domain reads DTGVSQNPRHKITKRGQNVTFRCDPISEHNRLYWYRQTLGQGPEFLTYFQNEAQLEKSRLLSDRFSAERPKGSFSTLEIQRTEQGDSAMYLCASSLTTGAGNTIYFGEGSWLTVV.

This chain links TRBV9 with TRBJ1-1; D might be TRBD1 (6 bases). Germline CDR1 SGDLS, CDR2 YYNGEE. This CDR3 spans 14 amino acids. V lost 4 bases and J 2 bases, leaving 12 bases between the germline ends. This chain's CDR3 is CASSPGDINTEAFF. For the CDR3, the DNA is TGTGCCAGCAGCCCCGGGGACATCAACACTGAAGCTTTCTTT.

The CDR3 region has the DNA TGCGCCAGCAGCCCGGGACAGGGGTTGTTCGACACTGAAGCTTTCTTT. Its protein product is CASSPGQGLFDTEAFF. V and J are TRBV5-1 and TRBJ1-1; TRBD1 agrees at 10 bases. The junction had 9 bases not matched to a gene; V was cut back by 4 bases and J by 3 bases. The germline V gene has CDR1 SGHRS and CDR2 YFSETQ. The CDR3 runs 16 residues.

J is TRBJ1-2 and V is TRBV7-9; 8 bases fit TRBD1. The CDR3 loop spans 13 amino acids. CDR1 is SEHNR and CDR2 is FQNEAQ in the germline V gene (reference sequence). Trimming at V came to 5 bases and at J to 8 bases, leaving 7 bases not matched to a gene. The CDR3 DNA reads TGTGCCAGCAGCCAAAACAGGGGGGAAGGCTACACCTTC. This codes for CASSQNRGEGYTF.

The V and J genes are TRBV19 and TRBJ1-2, with TRBD1 matching over 7 bases. Germline V gene lookup returns CDR1 LNHDA and CDR2 SQIVND (reference sequence). Unmatched junction bases numbered 14, after V lost 3 bases and J lost 4 bases. CDR3 length: 17 amino acids. CDR3 protein: CASSIPRHRGWGYGYTF. DNA of the CDR3: TGTGCCAGTAGTATCCCTCGGCACAGGGGATGGGGCTATGGCTACACCTTC.

This clone was recorded only once. This chain uses TRBV6-5 with TRBJ2-7; D is uncertain. CDR3 size: 11 residues. V gave up 7 bases and J gave up 5 bases, with 9 bases separating them. Germline V gene lookup returns CDR1 MNHEY and CDR2 SVGAGI. The CDR3 DNA follows: TGTGCCAGCACTCGACTGAACGAGCAGTACGTC. It yields the protein CASTRLNEQYV.

The chain couples TRBV21-1 to TRBJ2-2; TRBD2, the table's D call, lacks a check against the DNA. TRBV21-1 is given as a pseudogene. The CDR3 is made up of 16 amino acids. CDR3 DNA: TGTGCCAGCAGCAATGATAGGATCGGGGACACCGGGGAGCTGTTTTTT. It codes for CASSNDRIGDTGELFF.

The chain is built from TRBV11-2 and TRBJ1-4, with D maybe TRBD1 (6 bases). V lost 5 bases and J 12 bases, leaving 16 bases between the germline ends. The CDR3 totals 13 residues. CDR1 is SGHAT and CDR2 is FQNNGV in the germline V gene. CDR3 nucleotide sequence: TGTGCCAGCAGCCCGCGGACAGAGGTGGAACTGTTTTTT. It translates to CASSPRTEVELFF.

This clone has only one observation. The sample holds other DNA sequences that translate to the same CDR3. The chain carries TRBV11-2 and TRBJ2-7, with 7 nucleotides matching TRBD2. The CDR3 extends over 14 amino acids. Germline CDR1 is SGHAT and CDR2 is FQNNGV. J lost 1 base, V lost 1 base, and 1 base had no gene match. The CDR3 sequence: CASSLGGGSYEQYV. CDR3 nucleotide sequence: TGTGCCAGCAGCTTAGGGGGGGGATCCTACGAGCAGTACGTC.

The genes are TRBV19 and TRBJ2-3; TRBD1 might be the D (6 bases). The germline CDR1 and CDR2 sequences are LNHDA and SQIVND (reference sequence). CDR3 length equals 12 residues. V was clipped by 2 bases and J by 6 bases, with 6 bases between them. The CDR3 nucleotides read TGTGCCAGTAGTATAAGGGGGGATACGCAGTATTTT. Translated, it gives CASSIRGDTQYF. Looking up the rest from reference TRBV19 and TRBJ2-3 gives the full variable domain: DGGITQSPKYLFRKEGQNVTLSCEQNLNHDAMYWYRQDPGQGLRLIYYSQIVNDFQKGDIAEGYSVSREKKESFPLTVTSAQKNPTAFYLCASSIRGDTQYFGPGTRLTVL.

CDR3 coding DNA: TGTGCCAGCAGCGAACAGGGGGCCGGCACCGGGGAGCTGTTTTTT. This translates into CASSEQGAGTGELFF. This chain links TRBV9 with TRBJ2-2; TRBD1 aligns across 9 bases. J lost 4 bases, V lost 3 bases, and 4 bases had no gene match. The CDR3 contains 15 residues. The germline V gene has CDR1 SGDLS and CDR2 YYNGEE.

The chain recombines TRBV4-2 with TRBJ2-3; 11 positions match TRBD2. V shed 3 bases, J shed 0 bases, and the junction held 11 bases outside the gene matches. This CDR3 has 19 amino acids. Germline V gene lookup returns CDR1 LGHNA and CDR2 YNFKEQ. The CDR3 DNA follows: TGTGCCAGCAGCCACCCCCTTACTAGACTAGCGGGGAGCACAGATACGCAGTATTTT. Translated: CASSHPLTRLAGSTDTQYF.

The chain recombines TRBV7-6 with TRBJ1-1; tentatively, D is TRBD1 (6 bases). Trimming removed 1 base from V and 0 bases from J, with 18 bases in between. Germline CDR1 and CDR2: SGHVS and FNYEAQ. The CDR3 is made up of 18 amino acids. CDR3 residues: CASSLGGQLTGMNTEAFF. The CDR3 coding sequence is TGTGCCAGCAGCTTAGGGGGACAACTAACGGGCATGAACACTGAAGCTTTCTTT.

The J gene is TRBJ1-4, the V gene TRBV11-2; possible D gene TRBD1, 5 bases. The ends were cut back, 5 bases at V and 7 bases at J, with 17 bases in the middle. This CDR3 is 15 amino acids long. Germline assignment: CDR1 SGHAT and CDR2 FQNNGV. The CDR3 sequence is CASSEIRGLGEKLFF. The CDR3 region has the DNA TGTGCCAGCAGCGAGATACGGGGGTTAGGTGAAAAACTGTTTTTT.

This rearrangement joins TRBV19 to TRBJ1-4, with D maybe TRBD1 (6 bases). Trimming took off 4 bases at V and 8 bases at J, with 17 bases between the two ends. Germline loops: CDR1 LNHDA, CDR2 SQIVND (reference sequence). The CDR3 contains 15 residues. The DNA for the CDR3 is TGTGCCAGTAGTAAAAGAGGGGGTTGGCGAGAAAAACTGTTTTTT. Its protein product is CASSKRGGWREKLFF.

This chain connects TRBV4-2 to TRBJ2-1; 14 nucleotides align to TRBD2. This CDR3 spans 18 amino acids. Germline lookup yields CDR1 LGHNA and CDR2 YNFKEQ. Trimming cost V 4 bases and J 4 bases; bases outside gene matches: 9. The CDR3 here is CASSPTSGGAKVYNEQFF. The CDR3 DNA is TGTGCCAGCAGCCCGACTAGCGGGGGGGCCAAGGTTTACAATGAGCAGTTCTTC.

This chain uses TRBV27 with TRBJ1-1; 7 bases are a match to TRBD1. CDR1 is MNHEY and CDR2 is SMNVEV in the germline V gene (reference sequence). V was clipped by 4 bases and J by 3 bases; unmatched bases: 17. The CDR3 runs to 18 residues. The CDR3 here is CASSSHRILGGADTEAFF. CDR3 DNA sequence: TGTGCCAGCAGTTCCCACCGGATACTAGGGGGCGCTGACACTGAAGCTTTCTTT.

This chain uses TRBV7-8 with TRBJ2-1, with TRBD2 as a possible D gene (6 bases). The V end was cut by 5 bases, the J end by 3 bases, with 14 bases between. The CDR3 has 15 residues. Germline CDR1 is SGHVS and CDR2 is FQNEAQ. The CDR3 DNA sequence: TGTGCCAGCAGCCCCGGACTATCCCTCTACAATGAGCAGTTCTTC. The encoded protein is CASSPGLSLYNEQFF. The whole variable domain, filled in from reference TRBV7-8 and TRBJ2-1, reads GAGVSQSPRYKVAKRGQDVALRCDPISGHVSLFWYQQALGQGPEFLTYFQNEAQLDKSGLPSDRFFAERPEGSVSTLKIQRTQQEDSAVYLCASSPGLSLYNEQFFGPGTRLTVL.